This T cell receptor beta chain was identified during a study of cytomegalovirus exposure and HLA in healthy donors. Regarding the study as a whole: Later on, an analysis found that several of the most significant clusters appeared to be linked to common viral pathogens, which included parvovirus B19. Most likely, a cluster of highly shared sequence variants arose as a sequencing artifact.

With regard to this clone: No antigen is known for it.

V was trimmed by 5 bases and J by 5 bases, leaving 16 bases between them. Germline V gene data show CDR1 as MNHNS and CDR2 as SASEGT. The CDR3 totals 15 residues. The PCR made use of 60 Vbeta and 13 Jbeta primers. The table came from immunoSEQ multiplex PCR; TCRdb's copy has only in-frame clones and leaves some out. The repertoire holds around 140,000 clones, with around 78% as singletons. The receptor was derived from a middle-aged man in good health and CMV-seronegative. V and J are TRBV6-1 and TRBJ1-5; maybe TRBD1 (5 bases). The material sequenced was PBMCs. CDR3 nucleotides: TGTGCCAGCAGTCCTCGCGGACACCCTGATCAGCCCCAGCATTTT. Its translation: CASSPRGHPDQPQHF.